These T cell receptor beta chains were read from a single sample in a study of blood T cell repertoires in COVID-19. Assay used: immunoSEQ multiplex PCR; TCRdb lists only in-frame clones, some missing. The sample includes roughly 250,000 clones, around 86% of them seen just once. Input material: PBMCs or T cells enriched from blood (not recorded which). The receptors stem from a woman in her 40s with acute COVID-19. The CDR3 runs from the conserved cysteine through the conserved F or W. Each record gives: V gene, J gene, clone size, D gene, CDR3 protein, CDR3 DNA. A D gene is named only where the DNA matches it firmly. Part of the rows lack a size; the others show once, few, many or a class for expanded clones.

V: TRBV13; J: TRBJ1-3; size: NA; D: TRBD1; CDR3: CASSSDRGPGNTIYF; DNA: TGTGCCAGCAGCTCCGACAGGGGCCCTGGAAACACCATATATTTT
V: TRBV7-9; J: TRBJ1-2; size: NA; D: TRBD1; CDR3: CASSSPGQPKYGYTF; DNA: TGTGCCAGCAGCTCCCCGGGACAGCCGAAATATGGCTACACCTTC
V: TRBV29-1; J: TRBJ2-1; size: NA; D: TRBD2; CDR3: CSVTSLAGAGNEQFF; DNA: TGCAGCGTTACCTCACTAGCGGGAGCAGGCAATGAGCAGTTCTTC
V: TRBV6-5; J: TRBJ2-7; size: NA; D: TRBD2; CDR3: CATSGWINSYEQYF; DNA: TGTGCCACTAGCGGGTGGATTAACTCCTACGAGCAGTACTTC
V: TRBV19; J: TRBJ1-4; size: once; D: TRBD1; CDR3: CASSAGTGGDEKLFF; DNA: TGTGCCAGTAGTGCAGGGACAGGGGGAGATGAAAAACTGTTTTTT
V: TRBV14; J: TRBJ2-5; size: NA; D: NA; CDR3: CASSRPGDWETQYF; DNA: TGTGCCAGCAGCCGACCGGGGGATTGGGAGACCCAGTACTTC
V: TRBV7-9; J: TRBJ2-5; size: NA; D: NA; CDR3: CASSSDRVPPETQYF; DNA: TGTGCCAGCAGCTCAGACCGGGTTCCGCCAGAGACCCAGTACTTC
V: TRBV11-2; J: TRBJ2-7; size: NA; D: NA; CDR3: CASSQLDAAGEQYF; DNA: TGTGCCAGCAGCCAACTTGACGCCGCCGGGGAGCAGTACTTC
V: TRBV3-1/TRBV3-2; J: TRBJ1-1; size: many; D: NA; CDR3: CASSQGQTPAFF; DNA: TGTGCCAGCAGCCAAGGGCAAACCCCAGCTTTCTTT
V: TRBV14; J: TRBJ2-7; size: NA; D: NA; CDR3: CASSQFTGTVYEQYF; DNA: TGTGCCAGCAGCCAGTTTACAGGGACCGTCTACGAGCAGTACTTC
V: TRBV6-1; J: TRBJ2-3; size: NA; D: TRBD2; CDR3: CASSETGLAGGPRADTQYF; DNA: TGTGCCAGCAGTGAAACAGGACTAGCGGGAGGGCCGCGCGCAGATACGCAGTATTTT
V: TRBV6-5; J: TRBJ2-5; size: NA; D: TRBD1; CDR3: CASRSGQGYQETQYF; DNA: TGTGCCAGCAGATCGGGACAGGGCTACCAAGAGACCCAGTACTTC
V: TRBV9; J: TRBJ1-2; size: NA; D: NA; CDR3: CASSGPLLGGPYGYTF; DNA: TGTGCCAGCAGCGGACCCCTACTGGGAGGACCCTATGGCTACACCTTC
V: TRBV5-4; J: TRBJ2-5; size: NA; D: NA; CDR3: CASSLEVGRGFGETQYF; DNA: TGTGCCAGCAGCTTGGAAGTTGGCAGGGGTTTCGGAGAGACCCAGTACTTC
V: TRBV27; J: TRBJ2-2; size: NA; D: NA; CDR3: CASSDAFGRNTGELFF; DNA: TGTGCCAGCAGTGACGCTTTCGGGAGGAACACCGGGGAGCTGTTTTTT
V: TRBV7-2; J: TRBJ1-5; size: NA; D: NA; CDR3: CASSLGPNQPQHF; DNA: TGTGCCAGCAGCCTAGGGCCAAATCAGCCCCAGCATTTT
V: TRBV21-1; J: TRBJ1-1; size: NA; D: NA; CDR3: CASSQGHLNTEAFF; DNA: TGTGCCAGCAGCCAGGGACATTTGAACACTGAAGCTTTCTTT
V: TRBV11-2; J: TRBJ2-7; size: once; D: TRBD2; CDR3: CASSRSGSGYEQYF; DNA: TGTGCCAGCAGCCGGAGCGGGAGTGGGTACGAGCAGTACTTC
V: TRBV5-1; J: TRBJ2-3; size: once; D: NA; CDR3: CASLLSLGADTQYF; DNA: TGCGCCAGCTTATTATCCCTGGGCGCAGATACGCAGTATTTT
V: TRBV27; J: TRBJ2-5; size: NA; D: TRBD2; CDR3: CASRGGGVETQYF; DNA: TGTGCCAGCAGGGGGGGAGGGGTAGAGACCCAGTACTTC
V: TRBV6-5; J: TRBJ1-5; size: few; D: NA; CDR3: CASSYTGNQPQHF; DNA: TGTGCCAGCAGTTACACAGGGAATCAGCCCCAGCATTTT
V: TRBV18; J: TRBJ1-2; size: once; D: TRBD1; CDR3: CASSPGTAHGYTF; DNA: TGTGCCAGCTCACCAGGGACAGCTCATGGCTACACCTTC
V: TRBV4-1; J: TRBJ2-7; size: NA; D: TRBD2; CDR3: CASSQAGLATYEQYF; DNA: TGCGCCAGCAGCCAAGCTGGACTAGCGACCTACGAGCAGTACTTC
V: TRBV29-1; J: TRBJ2-1; size: NA; D: TRBD2; CDR3: CSVALAGVYNEQFF; DNA: TGCAGCGTCGCCCTAGCGGGAGTCTACAATGAGCAGTTCTTC
V: TRBV18; J: TRBJ2-5; size: NA; D: TRBD2; CDR3: CASSPARTSGVGETQYF; DNA: TGTGCCAGCTCACCAGCTAGGACTAGCGGAGTCGGGGAGACCCAGTACTTC
V: TRBV3-1/TRBV3-2; J: TRBJ1-2; size: NA; D: NA; CDR3: CASSHLRRTNYGYTF; DNA: TGTGCCAGCAGCCACCTACGTAGGACAAACTATGGCTACACCTTC
V: TRBV5-4; J: TRBJ2-1; size: NA; D: NA; CDR3: CASSLRGYNEQFF; DNA: TGTGCCAGCAGCCTTCGGGGGTACAATGAGCAGTTCTTC
V: TRBV27; J: TRBJ1-5; size: once; D: TRBD1; CDR3: CASSLQGQYNQPQHF; DNA: TGTGCCAGCAGTCTTCAGGGACAGTATAATCAGCCCCAGCATTTT
V: TRBV19; J: TRBJ1-1; size: NA; D: NA; CDR3: CASSPPEGDYTEAFF; DNA: TGTGCCAGTAGTCCGCCGGAAGGTGACTACACTGAAGCTTTCTTT
V: TRBV10-3; J: TRBJ2-5; size: NA; D: TRBD1; CDR3: CAASGQGKNQETQYF; DNA: TGTGCCGCCAGCGGACAGGGGAAGAACCAAGAGACCCAGTACTTC
V: TRBV9; J: TRBJ2-1; size: NA; D: TRBD1; CDR3: CASSVEIRDRGYNEQFF; DNA: TGTGCCAGCAGCGTAGAAATCAGGGACAGGGGATACAATGAGCAGTTCTTC
V: TRBV29-1; J: TRBJ1-1; size: NA; D: TRBD1; CDR3: CSVALTGEFTEAFF; DNA: TGCAGCGTCGCATTGACAGGGGAGTTCACTGAAGCTTTCTTT
V: TRBV5-1; J: TRBJ1-5; size: few; D: NA; CDR3: CASSPDGGAVQPQHF; DNA: TGCGCCAGCAGCCCTGATGGGGGGGCCGTTCAGCCCCAGCATTTT
V: TRBV5-1; J: TRBJ2-7; size: NA; D: TRBD1; CDR3: CASSLVTGGSYEQYF; DNA: TGCGCCAGCAGCTTGGTGACAGGGGGCTCCTACGAGCAGTACTTC
V: TRBV5-1; J: TRBJ2-3; size: once; D: TRBD2; CDR3: CASSTGLAGGPSTDTQYF; DNA: TGCGCCAGCAGCACGGGACTAGCGGGAGGGCCAAGCACAGATACGCAGTATTTT
V: TRBV3-1/TRBV3-2; J: TRBJ1-6; size: NA; D: TRBD1; CDR3: CASSPWTGENSPLHF; DNA: TGTGCCAGCAGCCCGTGGACAGGGGAGAATTCACCCCTCCACTTT
V: TRBV7-2; J: TRBJ1-6; size: NA; D: NA; CDR3: CASSYYSDNSPLHF; DNA: TGTGCCAGCAGCTACTATTCGGATAATTCACCCCTCCACTTT
V: TRBV19; J: TRBJ2-1; size: NA; D: TRBD2; CDR3: CASSIEGTRAYNEQFF; DNA: TGTGCCAGTAGTATAGAAGGGACTAGGGCCTACAATGAGCAGTTCTTC
V: TRBV12-3/TRBV12-4; J: TRBJ2-1; size: NA; D: NA; CDR3: CASSLYNEQFF; DNA: TGTGCCAGCAGCCTCTACAATGAGCAGTTCTTC
V: TRBV19; J: TRBJ1-3; size: NA; D: TRBD1; CDR3: CASSIGRDREGNTIYF; DNA: TGTGCCAGTAGTATCGGCCGGGACAGGGAGGGAAACACCATATATTTT
V: TRBV7-3; J: TRBJ1-2; size: NA; D: NA; CDR3: CASSLQPGEGPYGYTF; DNA: TGTGCCAGCAGCTTACAGCCGGGAGAAGGCCCCTATGGCTACACCTTC
V: TRBV19; J: TRBJ1-6; size: NA; D: TRBD1; CDR3: CASTNRDRLSDSPLHF; DNA: TGTGCCAGTACCAACCGGGACAGGCTAAGCGATTCACCCCTCCACTTT
V: TRBV15; J: TRBJ1-2; size: NA; D: NA; CDR3: CATSRTDGGYGYTF; DNA: TGTGCCACCAGCAGGACGGACGGGGGCTATGGCTACACCTTC
V: TRBV7-9; J: TRBJ2-3; size: NA; D: NA; CDR3: CASSLTVTQAWTDTQYF; DNA: TGTGCCAGCAGCTTGACAGTTACTCAGGCATGGACAGATACGCAGTATTTT
V: TRBV25-1; J: TRBJ2-3; size: NA; D: TRBD2; CDR3: CASRGLAGNSTDTQYF; DNA: TGTGCCAGCAGGGGACTAGCGGGTAATAGCACAGATACGCAGTATTTT
V: TRBV4-1; J: TRBJ2-1; size: NA; D: TRBD1; CDR3: CASSHQVPQGARNEQFF; DNA: TGCGCCAGCAGCCACCAGGTCCCCCAGGGGGCGCGCAATGAGCAGTTCTTC
V: TRBV6-5; J: TRBJ2-3; size: NA; D: TRBD2; CDR3: CASSTAGAEDTQYF; DNA: TGTGCCAGCAGCACAGCGGGAGCAGAGGATACGCAGTATTTT
V: TRBV7-9; J: TRBJ2-1; size: NA; D: NA; CDR3: CASMVSRGARYNEQFF; DNA: TGTGCCAGCATGGTCTCTCGGGGGGCGCGCTACAATGAGCAGTTCTTC
V: TRBV5-8; J: TRBJ2-5; size: NA; D: NA; CDR3: CASSVLQGVIETQYF; DNA: TGTGCCAGCAGCGTCCTACAGGGTGTTATAGAGACCCAGTACTTC
V: TRBV3-1/TRBV3-2; J: TRBJ2-1; size: NA; D: TRBD2; CDR3: CASSQDGREGYNEQFF; DNA: TGTGCCAGCAGCCAAGACGGACGGGAGGGTTACAATGAGCAGTTCTTC
V: TRBV5-1; J: TRBJ2-1; size: once; D: NA; CDR3: CASSLAGRNEQFF; DNA: TGCGCCAGCAGCTTGGCAGGGCGAAATGAGCAGTTCTTC